This entry lists 11 T cell receptor beta chains sequenced from one sample in a study of blood T cell repertoires in COVID-19. The method was immunoSEQ multiplex PCR; TCRdb's version includes in-frame clones alone and lacks a portion of them. Of roughly 78,000 clones in the sample, 65% to 85% were seen once. The sequencing sample was made of peripheral blood. All receptors come from a man aged 45 to 65 with COVID-19, enrolled during active disease.

The chain joins TRBV5-1 to TRBJ2-1, with 11 bases identical to TRBD1. The trim removed 1 base at V and 12 bases at J, leaving 9 bases unmatched. There are 15 residues in the CDR3. Germline V gene data show CDR1 as SGHRS and CDR2 as YFSETQ. The CDR3 protein is CASSLSRDRGMVQFF. CDR3 bases: TGCGCCAGCAGCTTGTCCCGGGACAGGGGGATGGTGCAGTTCTTC.

The chain has TRBV11-2 and TRBJ2-2; 7 bases agree with TRBD1. The germline V gene encodes CDR1 SGHAT and CDR2 FQNNGV. The CDR3 has 15 residues. After removal of 8 bases from V and 0 bases from J, the junction contained 6 bases not matched to a gene. DNA for the CDR3: TGTGCCAGCGGGCTCGGGACAGCGAACACCGGGGAGCTGTTTTTT. Residues: CASGLGTANTGELFF.

The V gene is TRBV6-5, the J gene TRBJ1-1, with a weak D call TRBD1 (5 bases). The V end was cut by 8 bases, the J end by 8 bases, with 12 bases between. From germline, CDR1 is MNHEY and CDR2 SVGAGI. This CDR3 has 11 amino acids. The CDR3, as DNA: TGTGCCAGCGGGGACTTCACAGAAGCTTTCTTT. Translated, it gives CASGDFTEAFF.

The V call is TRBV30, the J call TRBJ2-3; TRBD1 matches at 11 bases. This CDR3 has 17 residues. The J segment lost 3 bases and the V segment lost 3 bases, leaving 11 bases of the junction unmatched. The germline CDR1 and CDR2 sequences are GTSNPN and SVGIG (reference sequence). CDR3 in DNA: TGTGCCTGGAGCCGATTTTTCGGACAGGGGGCAACAGATACGCAGTATTTT. This encodes CAWSRFFGQGATDTQYF.

The V gene is TRBV5-1, the J gene TRBJ1-6, with 7 nucleotides matching TRBD1. V was pared by 3 bases and J by 5 bases, with 5 bases of the junction left unmatched. Germline CDR1 SGHRS, CDR2 YFSETQ. The CDR3 consists of 15 residues. Here the CDR3 DNA reads TGCGCCAGCAGCTCGTGGGACAGAAATAATTCACCCCTCCACTTT. This sequence encodes CASSSWDRNNSPLHF.

CDR3 sequence (DNA): TGTGCCAGCGTGATAGCTACCTACAATGAGCAGTTCTTC. Translated, it gives CASVIATYNEQFF. The chain combines TRBV21-1 with TRBJ2-1; the D call of TRBD2 is as the table states it, not checked on the DNA. TRBV21-1 is given as a pseudogene. CDR3 size: 13 residues.

V gene TRBV16 combines with J gene TRBJ1-2; tentatively, D is TRBD1 (5 bases). This CDR3 is built from 13 residues. V was trimmed by 4 bases and J by 0 bases, leaving 6 bases between them. Germline loops: CDR1 KGHSY, CDR2 FQNENV. Here the CDR3 DNA reads TGTGCCAGCAGCCCGACAGCTAACTATGGCTACACCTTC. Its translation: CASSPTANYGYTF.

The gene calls are TRBV10-1 and TRBJ2-1, with TRBD2 matching 11 bases. Germline-derived CDR1 and CDR2 are WNHNN and SYGVQD (reference sequence). Trimming removed 7 bases from V and 4 bases from J; junction bases left unmatched: 9. This CDR3 comprises 16 residues. CDR3 residues: CASITPTSGSYNEQFF. CDR3 nucleotide sequence: TGCGCCAGCATCACCCCCACTAGCGGGAGTTACAATGAGCAGTTCTTC.

The chain uses TRBV3-1 (or the pseudogene TRBV3-2) and TRBJ2-1; 11 bases match TRBD2. Trimming cost V 8 bases and J 7 bases; bases outside gene matches: 10. The CDR3 has 15 amino acids. CDR1 and CDR2 (germline): LGHDT, YNNKEL (reference sequence). The chain's CDR3 is CASGLAGGGWNEQFF. The CDR3 bases are TGTGCCAGCGGGCTAGCGGGAGGAGGTTGGAATGAGCAGTTCTTC.

The table lists this clone with a few counts. The chain combines TRBV2 with TRBJ2-5; 9 positions match TRBD1. V was clipped by 7 bases and J by 2 bases; unmatched bases: 17. The CDR3 has 18 amino acids. Germline assignment: CDR1 SNHLY and CDR2 FYNNEI. The CDR3 nucleotides are TGTGCCAGCATGCCCGACAGGGGGAACCATCCGAGACAAGAGACCCAGTACTTC. The encoded protein is CASMPDRGNHPRQETQYF.

The genes are TRBV19 and TRBJ1-5; 7 bases fit TRBD1. The CDR3 consists of 16 residues. Trimming took 6 bases from V and 4 from J; bases not matched to a gene: 12. The germline V gene encodes CDR1 LNHDA and CDR2 SQIVND (reference sequence). The CDR3 nucleotides read TGTGCCAGTAGGCCGACAGGGACGCGTGGGAATCAGCCCCAGCATTTT. Its translation: CASRPTGTRGNQPQHF.